This TCR beta chain originates from a study of blood T cell repertoires in COVID-19. Whole-study context: The cDNA or gDNA used as material had been derived from T cells, B-cell-depleted T cells, or PBMCs.

The V gene's germline CDR1 is MGHRA and CDR2 YSYEKL. V was trimmed by 1 base and J by 1 base, leaving 16 bases between them. The CDR3 sequence is 17 residues long. Original handling: Reference gene primer amplification gave nucleated cell count estimates. The repertoire was sequenced with immunoSEQ multiplex PCR; TCRdb's copy has only in-frame clones and lacks some. That table is the source of V, J and clone size, and D and trimming were worked out from the DNA. The sample has over 150,000 clones; more than 65% are singletons. The sequenced material came from peripheral blood. The gene calls are TRBV4-1 and TRBJ2-5; a weak D match, TRBD1 (6 bases). The clonotype comes from a human donor in a cohort sampled during active COVID-19. CDR3 bases: TGCGCCAGCAGCCAAGCTCCCCCCAGGGGATTCCAAGAGACCCAGTACTTC. Translating gives CASSQAPPRGFQETQYF.